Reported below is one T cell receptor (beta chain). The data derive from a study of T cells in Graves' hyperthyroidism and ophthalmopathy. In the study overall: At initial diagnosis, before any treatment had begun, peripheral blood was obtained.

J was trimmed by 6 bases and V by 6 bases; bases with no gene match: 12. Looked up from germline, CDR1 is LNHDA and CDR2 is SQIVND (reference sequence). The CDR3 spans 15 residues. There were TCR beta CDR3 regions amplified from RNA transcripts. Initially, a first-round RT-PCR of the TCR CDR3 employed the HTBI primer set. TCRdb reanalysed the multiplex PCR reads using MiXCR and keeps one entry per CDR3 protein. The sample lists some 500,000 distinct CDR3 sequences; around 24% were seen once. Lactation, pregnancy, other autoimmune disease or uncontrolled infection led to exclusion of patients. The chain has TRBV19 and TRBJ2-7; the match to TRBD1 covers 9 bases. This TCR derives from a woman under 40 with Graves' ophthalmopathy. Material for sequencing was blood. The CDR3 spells CASRPDDRGAGEQYF. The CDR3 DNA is TGTGCCAGTAGACCAGATGACAGGGGGGCTGGCGAGCAGTACTTC.